This T cell receptor (beta chain) is from a study of Ad26.COV2.S vaccination and SARS-CoV-2 variants (dated by TCRdb to about 2021). Background for the entire study: TCRbeta repertoire sequencing was used to assess the specificity and breadth of SARS-CoV-2-reactive T cell receptors after Ad26.COV2.S vaccination. The TCR-sequenced set comprised about 32 samples: 19 Ad26.COV2.S vaccine recipients, 5 placebo recipients and 8 SARS-CoV-2 convalescent individuals. Results and caveats for the whole study, not just this receptor: The authors noted that the TCR breadth and depth analyses may have underestimated total T cell responses. Ad26.COV2.S recipients had higher spike-specific TCR breadth than placebo recipients (P = 0.0014). Substantial breadth of spike-specific CD8+ and CD4+ T cell responses was reported after vaccination. Vaccine and placebo recipients had comparable non-spike TCR breadth, which fits with the vaccine containing only spike.

The time point label for this specimen denotes: individuals recovered from natural SARS-CoV-2 infection. The immunoSEQ Assay was used to sequence TCRbeta CDR3 regions. After extraction, genomic DNA underwent amplification by bias-controlled multiplex PCR, followed by high-throughput sequencing. The original methods were these. To quantify the absolute abundance of every unique TCRbeta CDR3 region, sequences were collapsed and filtered. T cell fraction was estimated by normalizing TCRbeta template counts to usable DNA, with usable DNA measured through amplification of reference genes found in all nucleated cells. Repertoire TCRs were annotated as SARS-CoV-2-specific by exact matching of V gene, CDR3 amino acid sequence and J gene to a known reactive TCR set. The reference SARS-CoV-2 TCR set came from MIRA and was filtered for enrichment in COVID-19-positive ImmuneCODE repertoires, removing public or cross-reactive TCRs. Using the MIRA antigens, annotated TCRs were further analysed by specific ORF or by position within an ORF. Breadth was defined as the number of annotated unique rearrangements divided by the total number of unique productive rearrangements, and depth was defined as the summed frequency of the annotated unique rearrangements. Two-sided Wilcoxon rank-sum tests were used to compare TCR breadth between groups. Here the immuneACCESS table is served through TCRdb, limited to in-frame sequences with V and J called. Missing clones are a known gap in these copies; in checked studies unresolved V genes cover under half, and the rest lacks a known reason. The DNA was the basis for D and trimming; V, J and clone size are from that table. In all, the sample holds about 350,000 clones, and 90% to 95% of those were seen once. The ten largest clonotypes hold around 4% of the sample.

For this clone: Its antigen remains unidentified. The record has no base qualities; no much larger clone is one base away.

Trimming leaves V shorter by 3 bases and J shorter by 4 bases, with the junction holding 21 bases beyond the gene matches. CDR3 length: 20 amino acids, cysteine to phenylalanine. Only the CDR3 part of the read is kept: 60 bases, read in frame from the first base. CDR1 and CDR2 (LNHDA, SQIVND) derive from the germline V gene (reference sequence). This clonotype originated in a human donor who had recovered from COVID-19. The specimen was peripheral blood, collected after recovery from COVID-19. The V and J genes are TRBV19 and TRBJ2-1; TRBD1 agrees with 7 junctional bases. CDR3 region: CASSILDFRGHGQTYNEQFF. The nucleotides read TGTGCCAGTAGTATCCTAGACTTTAGGGGGCATGGGCAGACATACAATGAGCAGTTCTTC.